The clone carrying this TCR beta chain occurred a few times. What it binds is not known. Sequencing was performed with immunoSEQ multiplex PCR; in TCRdb, only in-frame clones are kept and a portion is missing. The sample includes approximately 400,000 clones, just over 90% of them seen just once. The CDR3 runs 12 residues. Trimming shortened V by 3 bases and J by 10 bases, and 11 bases separated the two germline ends. Germline CDR1 is SGHKS and CDR2 is YYEKEE (reference sequence). This record belongs to a study of Ad26.COV2.S vaccination and SARS-CoV-2 variants. Findings and caveats of the study: Recipients of either vaccine or placebo displayed similar breadth of non-spike TCRs. Assessments of TCR breadth and depth may have underestimated the total T cell responses.

The clonotype comes from a human donor who had recovered from COVID-19. The starting material was peripheral blood, obtained after recovery from COVID-19. The chain recombines TRBV5-5 with TRBJ1-5, with a weak D call TRBD1 (6 bases). CDR3 coding DNA: TGTGCCAGCAGCTCGAACGGGGGCCCCCAGCATTTT. Its translation is CASSSNGGPQHF.